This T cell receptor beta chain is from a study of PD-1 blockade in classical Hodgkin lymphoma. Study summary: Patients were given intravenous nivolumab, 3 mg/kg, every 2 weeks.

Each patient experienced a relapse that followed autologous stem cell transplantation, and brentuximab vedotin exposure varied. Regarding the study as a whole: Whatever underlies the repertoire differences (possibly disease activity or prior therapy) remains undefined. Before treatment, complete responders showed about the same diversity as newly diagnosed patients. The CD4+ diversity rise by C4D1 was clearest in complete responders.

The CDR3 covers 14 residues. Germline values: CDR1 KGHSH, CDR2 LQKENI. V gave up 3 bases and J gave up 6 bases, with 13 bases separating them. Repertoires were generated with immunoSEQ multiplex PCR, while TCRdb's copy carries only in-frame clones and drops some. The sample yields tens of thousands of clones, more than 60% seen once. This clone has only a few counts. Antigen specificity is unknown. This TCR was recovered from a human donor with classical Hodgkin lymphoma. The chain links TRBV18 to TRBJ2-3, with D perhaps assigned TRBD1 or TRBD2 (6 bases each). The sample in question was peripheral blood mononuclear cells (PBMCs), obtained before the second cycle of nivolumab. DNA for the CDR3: TGTGCCAGCTCACCGTCGGGGGCGTCGGATACGCAGTATTTT. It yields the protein CASSPSGASDTQYF.